A single T cell receptor beta chain is shown here with its context. This clonotype was seen only a few times. The specificity of this receptor is unknown. Base qualities are missing; no much larger clone stands one base away. The data were taken from a study of blood T cells in healthy people across ages (dated by TCRdb to 2014 to 2015). Context from the whole study: In model experiments, template switching captured about one uniquely barcoded TCR beta cDNA molecule for every two T cells. Four age groups were formed from the donors: young (average about 16 years), middle-aged (around 40), aged (roughly 58) and long-lived (approximately 78). To track age-related changes in TCR beta repertoire diversity, the study relied on deep sequencing normalized with unique cDNA molecular identifiers. For two donors (one aged 18 to 29 and one aged 80 or older), the study analyzed two additional independent replicas of 1 million unique cDNA reads from the same blood draw.

Library preparation used 5' RACE. Sequenced using an Illumina HiSeq 2500. The second PCR ran for roughly 7 to 12 cycles and used a J-beta primer mix along with a sample-barcoded 5' primer. A unique molecular identifier was introduced onto each TCR beta cDNA molecule by a template-switch 5' adaptor carrying 12 random nucleotides. Each sample yielded at least 2.5 million CDR3-containing paired-end reads. The Mint cDNA synthesis kit, primed by a TRBC-specific oligonucleotide, was used to synthesize first-strand cDNA from all RNA. Following uracil-DNA glycosylase treatment, all cDNA underwent a first 18-cycle PCR with the universal primers M1SS and BC2_uni_R. The study's own analysis went as follows. Normalization of each sample was performed by random selection of 1 million high-quality reads, each carrying a distinct molecular identifier. Instead of being binned into consensus sequences, reads with shared molecular identifiers were discarded. MiTCR, with a Q25 quality threshold and the strictest error-elimination algorithm, was used for CDR3 identification, clonotype clustering and error correction. A nonparametric unseen species model using Euler transformation provided a lower-bound estimate of total TCR beta diversity. TCRdb reprocessed the public reads (quality trimming at Q25 with fastp, clone calling with MiXCR) and kept in-frame beta chains. Entries that share a CDR3 protein sequence are merged under the most common genes and DNA. The V and J calls shown here were made by TCRdb, not taken from the authors' results. In this sample the table shows a few hundred thousand distinct CDR3 sequences, about 25% of which occur a single time. The top ten constitute 3.6% of the sample.

Donors were 35 to 40 systemically healthy Caucasian individuals from Russia aged roughly 6 to 90 years. Approximately 11 milliliters of peripheral blood were drawn from each donor into EDTA-treated Vacutainer tubes. Ficoll-Paque density-gradient centrifugation was used to isolate PBMCs, with at least 7 million per sample. Trizol reagent was used to extract total RNA from the PBMCs, yielding at least 6 micrograms per sample. For every donor, an aliquot of PBMCs went through flow cytometry to measure the percentages of naive CD45RAhigh/CD27high T cells. What the work shows at the level of the full study, not this receptor alone: Since profiling was done on bulk unsorted PBMCs, naive and antigen-experienced compartments could not be conclusively compared. The CMV infection status of donors was not known, potentially confounding age-related changes in expanded clonotypes. Total diversity estimates from one million sequenced T cells were considered lower bounds and underestimates. As age increased, observed TCR beta diversity per million T cells dropped in a roughly linear way, and a significant reduction was already evident by age 40. Observed TCR beta diversity correlated strongly with the percentage of naive T cells measured by flow cytometry. The long-lived group showed more naive CD4+ T cells, fewer expanded clones and increased TCR diversity than the aged group, suggesting age selection.

V is reduced by 5 bases and J by 10 bases, leaving a spacing of 18 bases between them. The CDR3 contains 15 residues, cysteine and phenylalanine counted. Left in the record is the CDR3 DNA by itself, 45 bases read in frame from the first base. CDR1 MNHEY and CDR2 SMNVEV are derived from the germline V gene (reference sequence). A further study also used this sample, focusing on T cells of mothers and their children. The other study reports the following: The donors were nine systemically healthy Caucasian individuals, made up of three mothers and their six children. cDNA synthesis used all of the extracted RNA, with roughly 1.5 ug of RNA in each 15 ul reaction. In the second PCR, the M1S primer added sample barcodes and 2-4 random nucleotides. Over 9 million TCR beta CDR3 reads came from each mother, compared with around 3 million reads from each child. TCR recombination output is similarly shaped by thymic selection in related and unrelated pairs, with a minor effect exerted by inherited differences. Related mother-child pairs always showed normalized repertoire overlap that was slightly higher than in unrelated mother-child pairs, though the difference was never significant. No persistent microchimeric T cell clones were found, with a detection sensitivity of roughly 99 clones per million clonotypes. The study used deep NGS to compare TCR beta repertoires of mothers and children, seeking features distinguishing related mother-child pairs from unrelated individuals. Mothers averaged around 40 +/- 4 years of age and children averaged around 11 +/- 4 years. After adapter ligation with NEBNext reagents, the libraries were sequenced on Illumina HiSeq 2000 with 100+100 nt paired-end reads. To prevent cross-contamination, the mother and child libraries were prepared a month apart and were sequenced in separate runs. Between roughly 450,000 and 2,000,000 distinct TCR beta clonotypes were identified per donor. Naive TCR beta clonotypes were estimated from low-frequency clonotypes matched to each donor's FACS-determined naive share, without sorting.

The sequence derives from a boy younger than 10 in good health. The sequenced sample consisted of blood. The rearranged chain carries TRBV27 and TRBJ1-6; perhaps TRBD1 is the D gene, with 6 bases matching. This receptor has the CDR3 CASSAGARGESPLHF. The DNA is as follows: TGTGCCAGCAGTGCCGGGGCCAGGGGAGAGTCACCCCTCCACTTT.